This entry lists 26 T cell receptor beta chains sequenced from one sample in a study of T cell repertoires in cytomegalovirus infection. MiXCR, run by TCRdb on the reads, gives a single entry per CDR3 protein. In the table there are 250,000 to 300,000 distinct CDR3 sequences, under 30% of which are singletons. The sample taken for sequencing was PBMCs. These receptor sequences come from a human donor in good health (CMV status not recorded). Some clones in this sample may be carry-over from other donors' samples.

This clonotype showed up many times. The chain has TRBV29-1 and TRBJ1-1, with 8 bases fitting TRBD1. From germline, CDR1 is SQVTM and CDR2 ANQGSEA. V lost 7 bases, J lost 3 bases, and 7 bases stayed unmatched. The CDR3 is 13 residues long. The CDR3 nucleotides read TGCAGCGCAAGGACAGGGAGGGACACTGAAGCTTTCTTT. It specifies CSARTGRDTEAFF.

The CDR3 nucleotides are TGTGCCAGCAGGCGACCGGGACAGGGTACGGGCTACACCTTC. Translation: CASRRPGQGTGYTF. The rearrangement links TRBV6-2 or TRBV6-3 to TRBJ1-2; 9 bases are a match to TRBD1. The CDR3 length is 14 residues. CDR1 is MNHEY, CDR2 SVGEGT, per germline. V shed 6 bases, J shed 8 bases, and the junction held 10 bases outside the gene matches.

The gene calls are TRBV7-6 and TRBJ2-5; 10 nucleotides line up with TRBD2. This CDR3 is built from 17 residues. Germline assignment: CDR1 SGHVS and CDR2 FNYEAQ. The ends lost 2 bases at V and 5 bases at J; junction bases unmatched: 11. CDR3 nucleotide sequence: TGTGCCAGCAGCTTAAGTCGGTCTAGCGGGAGCGGGGAGACCCAGTACTTC. Its protein is CASSLSRSSGSGETQYF. The full variable domain, with the rest looked up from reference TRBV7-6 and TRBJ2-5, is GAGVSQSPRYKVTKRGQDVALRCDPISGHVSLYWYRQALGQGPEFLTYFNYEAQQDKSGLPNDRFSAERPEGSISTLTIQRTEQRDSAMYRCASSLSRSSGSGETQYFGPGTRLLVL.

This sequence joins TRBV7-6 and TRBJ2-7; D is perhaps TRBD1 or TRBD2 (6 bases each). CDR3 length: 15 residues. Germline V gene lookup returns CDR1 SGHVS and CDR2 FNYEAQ. Trimming removed 3 bases at V and 2 bases at J, with 14 bases between. The CDR3 DNA is TGTGCCAGCAGCTTCGGGGGCAGCTTAACCTACGAGCAGTACTTC. Its protein product is CASSFGGSLTYEQYF.

The V gene is TRBV5-1, the J gene TRBJ2-1, with D possibly matching TRBD1 (5 bases). There are 16 residues in the CDR3. Trimming took off 3 bases at V and 5 bases at J, with 18 bases between the two ends. Germline values: CDR1 SGHRS, CDR2 YFSETQ. CDR3 sequence: CASSSPRRTDNNEQFF. In nucleotides, the CDR3 is TGCGCCAGCAGCTCACCCAGAAGGACGGACAACAATGAGCAGTTCTTC. Using reference TRBV5-1 and TRBJ2-1 for the parts outside the CDR3, the full variable domain is KAGVTQTPRYLIKTRGQQVTLSCSPISGHRSVSWYQQTPGQGLQFLFEYFSETQRNKGNFPGRFSGRQFSNSRSEMNVSTLELGDSALYLCASSSPRRTDNNEQFFGPGTRLTVL.

The CDR3 reads CASSLGTSGRNEQFF. The CDR3 DNA follows: TGTGCCAGCAGCTTAGGTACTAGCGGGAGGAATGAGCAGTTCTTC. V gene TRBV7-3 combines with J gene TRBJ2-1; TRBD2 aligns across 12 bases. The V and J ends lost 2 bases and 7 bases, in that order; junction bases with no gene match: 3. The CDR3 runs to 15 residues. Germline V CDR1 and CDR2: SGHTA, FQGTGA.

This chain uses TRBV29-1 with TRBJ2-5, with 9 bases aligning to TRBD1. CDR3 length: 16 residues. Germline-derived CDR1 and CDR2 are SQVTM and ANQGSEA. V trimming: 3 bases; J trimming: 5 bases; junction bases outside the gene matches: 13. The CDR3 coding sequence is TGCAGCGTTGAGGTTACAGGGGGCGCGGTTTCGGAGACCCAGTACTTC. Translation: CSVEVTGGAVSETQYF.

This chain joins TRBV6-2 or TRBV6-3 and TRBJ1-1; no clear D. V was cut by 2 bases and J by 4 bases, with 8 bases left in between. The germline V gene encodes CDR1 MNHEY and CDR2 SVGEGT. The CDR3 sequence is 13 residues long. CDR3 bases: TGTGCCAGCAGTTACACGGGAGGCACTGAAGCTTTCTTT. Its protein is CASSYTGGTEAFF.

V usage is TRBV15 and J usage is TRBJ2-1; no reliable D call. This CDR3 region has 11 residues. Trimming stripped 9 bases from V and 3 bases from J, with 6 bases between. Germline CDR1 is LNHNV and CDR2 is YYDKDF (reference sequence). CDR3 sequence: CATTNYNEQFF. DNA for the CDR3: TGTGCCACAACAAACTACAATGAGCAGTTCTTC. The full variable domain, its missing parts supplied by reference TRBV15 and TRBJ2-1, is DAMVIQNPRYQVTQFGKPVTLSCSQTLNHNVMYWYQQKSSQAPKLLFHYYDKDFNNEADTPDNFQSRRPNTSFCFLDIRSPGLGDTAMYLCATTNYNEQFFGPGTRLTVL.

The rearrangement joins TRBV7-3 to TRBJ2-3; D gene ambiguous. V gave up 4 bases and J gave up 4 bases, with 12 bases separating them. The germline CDR1 and CDR2 sequences are SGHTA and FQGTGA. The CDR3 length is 14 residues. CDR3 sequence reads: CASSSAPESDTQYF. CDR3 bases: TGTGCCAGCAGCTCCGCCCCCGAATCAGATACGCAGTATTTT. Looking up the rest from reference TRBV7-3 and TRBJ2-3 gives the full variable domain: GAGVSQTPSNKVTEKGKYVELRCDPISGHTALYWYRQSLGQGPEFLIYFQGTGAADDSGLPNDRFFAVRPEGSVSTLKIQRTERGDSAVYLCASSSAPESDTQYFGPGTRLTVL.

The rearrangement uses TRBV18 and TRBJ2-3, with no clear D. CDR3 length: 13 residues. Trimming removed 8 bases from V and 2 bases from J, with 11 bases in between. In germline, CDR1 is KGHSH, CDR2 LQKENI. The CDR3 region is CASLPPATDTQYF. CDR3 nucleotides: TGTGCCAGCCTTCCTCCCGCCACAGATACGCAGTATTTT.

This clonotype was detected only once. The chain is built from TRBV29-1 and TRBJ1-4; a possible D gene is TRBD1 (6 bases). The CDR3 spans 12 residues. CDR1 is SQVTM and CDR2 is ANQGSEA in the germline V gene. V shed 5 bases and J shed 8 bases, with 12 bases lying between them. The chain's CDR3 is CSVRTEKEKLFF. In DNA, the CDR3 is TGCAGCGTTCGGACAGAGAAGGAAAAACTGTTTTTT.

This chain links TRBV27 with TRBJ2-7, with 9 bases aligning to TRBD1. Trimming took 0 bases from V and 6 from J; bases not matched to a gene: 3. CDR3 length: 14 residues. Per germline, CDR1 MNHEY and CDR2 SMNVEV (reference sequence). The CDR3, as DNA: TGTGCCAGCAGTTTATCGGGACAGGGCCCCGAGCAGTACTTC. Translating gives CASSLSGQGPEQYF.

In this sample, this clonotype turned up a few times. The chain recombines TRBV7-2 with TRBJ2-5; the match to TRBD1 covers 9 bases. This CDR3 comprises 15 residues. V lost 1 base to trimming and J lost 4 bases; unmatched junction nucleotides: 4. Germline CDR1 is SGHTA and CDR2 is FQGNSA. The CDR3 spells CASSLVRQGGETQYF. The CDR3 DNA follows: TGTGCCAGCAGCTTAGTCCGACAGGGGGGAGAGACCCAGTACTTC.

J is TRBJ2-7 and V is TRBV4-1, with D uncertain. The V gene's germline CDR1 is MGHRA and CDR2 YSYEKL. V lost 0 bases, J lost 7 bases, and 13 bases lay in between. This CDR3 comprises 14 residues. The CDR3 bases are TGCGCCAGCAGCCAAGATCCGAGTAGTGTAGAGCAGTACTTC. This gives the protein CASSQDPSSVEQYF.

The J gene is TRBJ2-1, the V gene TRBV12-3 or TRBV12-4; weak D call: TRBD2 (6 bases). This CDR3 has 14 residues. Trimming pared 4 bases from V and 8 bases from J, leaving 15 bases between. CDR3: CASSSGLPGDEQFF. DNA of the CDR3: TGTGCCAGCAGTTCGGGACTTCCGGGGGATGAGCAGTTCTTC.

The table lists this clonotype with many counts. The rearrangement uses TRBV7-8 and TRBJ2-7; the match to TRBD2 covers 7 bases. The CDR3 runs 16 residues. After removal of 1 base from V and 2 bases from J, the junction contained 8 bases not matched to a gene. Germline V gene lookup returns CDR1 SGHVS and CDR2 FQNEAQ. This CDR3 reads CASSLGWLAETYEQYF. The CDR3 DNA follows: TGTGCCAGCAGCTTAGGGTGGCTAGCGGAGACCTACGAGCAGTACTTC.

This clonotype was seen more than once but under ten times. The chain carries TRBV5-1 and TRBJ1-5; D is uncertain. Trimming left V 0 bases short and J 7 bases short, with 8 bases between. This CDR3 contains 13 residues. Germline CDR1 and CDR2: SGHRS and YFSETQ. CDR3 protein: CASSLDSRQPQHF. CDR3 DNA: TGCGCCAGCAGCTTGGATTCGAGGCAGCCCCAGCATTTT.

A few counts support this clonotype. V is TRBV11-2 and J is TRBJ2-3, with 9 bases aligning to TRBD2. The CDR3 spans 16 residues. V shed 0 bases and J 1 base; nucleotides not matched to a gene: 2. Per the germline V gene, CDR1 is SGHAT and CDR2 is FQNNGV. The CDR3 DNA sequence: TGTGCCAGCAGCTTAGATTTAGCGGGGGGCACAGATACGCAGTATTTT. It encodes CASSLDLAGGTDTQYF.

The chain couples TRBV5-1 to TRBJ2-5, with D possibly TRBD1 on 5 matching bases. Germline lookup yields CDR1 SGHRS and CDR2 YFSETQ. The CDR3 sequence is 14 residues long. With 1 base removed from V and 5 bases from J, the gap between germline ends came to 12 bases. CDR3 nucleotides: TGCGCCAGCAGCTTGACGACAGTGGGGGAGACCCAGTACTTC. This gives the protein CASSLTTVGETQYF.

The chain is built from TRBV3-1 and TRBJ1-1; 12 bases are shared with TRBD1. This CDR3 has 15 residues. With 1 base clipped from V and 11 bases from J, the junction kept 8 bases outside the gene matches. CDR1 is LGHDT and CDR2 is YNNKEL in the germline V gene (reference sequence). CDR3 amino acids: CASSQAGTGGQGAFF. The CDR3 DNA reads TGTGCCAGCAGCCAAGCCGGGACAGGGGGCCAGGGGGCTTTCTTT.

This clonotype was recorded many times. The chain is built from TRBV7-6 and TRBJ1-3; D not certain. The CDR3 sequence is 15 residues long. In germline, CDR1 is SGHVS, CDR2 FNYEAQ. V was pared by 5 bases and J by 0 bases, with 11 bases between. This CDR3 is CASSPRAGSGNTIYF. In DNA form, the CDR3 reads TGTGCCAGCAGCCCCCGAGCGGGCTCTGGAAACACCATATATTTT.

The chain employs TRBV2 and TRBJ1-6, with 12 bases that match TRBD1. Unmatched junction bases numbered 6, after V lost 6 bases and J lost 9 bases. The CDR3 consists of 15 residues. Germline V gene data show CDR1 as SNHLY and CDR2 as FYNNEI. Here the CDR3 DNA reads TGTGCCAGCAGAGTCGGGACAGGGGGCTTTTCACCCCTCCACTTT. Protein product: CASRVGTGGFSPLHF.

This clonotype was recorded many times. V and J are TRBV12-3 or TRBV12-4 and TRBJ1-5; 9 bases are shared with TRBD1. The junction had 6 bases not matched to a gene; V was cut back by 6 bases and J by 6 bases. CDR3 length: 14 residues. The CDR3 DNA is TGTGCCAGCAGCCCGACAGGGGGAGGTCAGCCCCAGCATTTT. Its protein is CASSPTGGGQPQHF.

This clonotype was recorded many times. V gene TRBV12-3 or TRBV12-4 combines with J gene TRBJ2-2; D perhaps matches TRBD1 (5 bases). V gave up 7 bases and J gave up 4 bases, with 13 bases separating them. CDR3 size: 14 residues. The CDR3 DNA sequence: TGTGCCAGCACACGGAAAAGGGGCACCGGGGAGCTGTTTTTT. Translation gives CASTRKRGTGELFF.

V usage is TRBV4-1 and J usage is TRBJ2-1, with D tentatively TRBD1 or TRBD2 (7 bases each). V lost 3 bases, J lost 1 base, and 13 bases lay in between. CDR3 length: 16 amino acids. CDR1 and CDR2 from the germline V gene are MGHRA and YSYEKL. The CDR3 DNA is TGCGCCAGCAGCCAGGGGGAGGGGGCATCCTACAATGAGCAGTTCTTC. Protein: CASSQGEGASYNEQFF.